Listed below are T cell receptor beta chains from one sample, sequenced in a study of cytomegalovirus exposure and HLA in healthy donors. Method: immunoSEQ multiplex PCR; TCRdb's copy keeps in-frame clones and lacks some. The profile shows approximately 200,000 clones, about 81% of them singletons. Input material: PBMCs. The origin of the receptors is a woman aged 25 to 39 in good health and CMV-seronegative. CDR3s include the opening cysteine and the closing phenylalanine or tryptophan. Fields, in order: D gene, clone size, V gene, J gene, CDR3 protein, CDR3 DNA. The D gene is left open where the match is weak. Clone size is not always given. Where it is, it says once, few, many or a class for expanded clones.

NA	NA	TRBV30	TRBJ1-1	CAWTAGVEAFF	TGTGCCTGGACCGCCGGGGTTGAAGCTTTCTTT
NA	NA	TRBV10-3	TRBJ2-7	CAISDVLPPSYEQYF	TGTGCCATCAGTGACGTGCTACCTCCTTCCTACGAGCAGTACTTC
TRBD2	NA	TRBV5-6	TRBJ2-2	CASSLPSGAGELFF	TGTGCCAGCAGCTTACCTAGCGGGGCCGGGGAGCTGTTTTTT
NA	NA	TRBV27	TRBJ2-7	CASSLTRPSYEQYF	TGTGCCAGCAGTTTGACACGTCCCTCCTACGAGCAGTACTTC
NA	NA	TRBV19	TRBJ2-7	CASSNVNRINEQYF	TGTGCCAGTAGTAATGTTAACAGGATAAACGAGCAGTACTTC
TRBD1	once	TRBV5-4	TRBJ1-6	CASSSPGQGNSPLHF	TGTGCCAGCAGCTCCCCGGGACAGGGGAATTCACCCCTCCACTTT
TRBD1	NA	TRBV28	TRBJ1-2	CASSSETGGWYGYTF	TGTGCCAGCAGTTCTGAGACAGGGGGCTGGTATGGCTACACCTTC
NA	NA	TRBV19	TRBJ2-5	CASSTGMRETQYF	TGTGCCAGTAGTACAGGGATGAGGGAGACCCAGTACTTC
TRBD1	NA	TRBV7-9	TRBJ1-2	CASSHRTGRVGNYGYTF	TGTGCCAGCAGCCACCGGACAGGGAGGGTGGGAAACTATGGCTACACCTTC
NA	NA	TRBV19	TRBJ1-5	CASSRTVGNQPQHF	TGTGCCAGTAGTAGGACAGTAGGCAATCAGCCCCAGCATTTT
TRBD1	NA	TRBV19	TRBJ1-4	CASSRQGGEKLFF	TGTGCCAGTAGTCGACAGGGGGGAGAAAAACTGTTTTTT
TRBD1	NA	TRBV30	TRBJ2-5	CAWSGQGASWETQYF	TGTGCCTGGAGTGGACAGGGGGCGTCTTGGGAGACCCAGTACTTC
NA	NA	TRBV19	TRBJ1-2	CASSLTYLYGYTF	TGTGCCAGTAGCCTTACCTACCTCTATGGCTACACCTTC
NA	NA	TRBV21-1	TRBJ2-7	CAGRGSYEQYF	TGTGCCGGAAGAGGCTCCTACGAGCAGTACTTC
TRBD1	NA	TRBV11-2	TRBJ2-4	CASSKTRAVTGGLGNIQYF	TGTGCCAGCAGCAAAACGCGAGCGGTGACAGGGGGCCTTGGTAACATTCAGTACTTC
TRBD2	NA	TRBV7-2	TRBJ2-7	CASSSGTRSAEQYF	TGTGCCAGCAGCTCCGGGACTAGATCGGCCGAGCAGTACTTC
TRBD1	NA	TRBV5-1	TRBJ2-2	CASSPGQSNTGELFF	TGCGCCAGCAGCCCGGGACAGTCCAACACCGGGGAGCTGTTTTTT
NA	once	TRBV7-8	TRBJ1-1	CASSSGIDTEAFF	TGTGCCAGCAGCTCAGGGATAGACACTGAAGCTTTCTTT
NA	few	TRBV25-1	TRBJ1-5	CASSDRGNQPQHF	TGTGCCAGCAGTGATCGGGGTAACCAGCCCCAGCATTTT
NA	NA	TRBV23-1	TRBJ1-5	CASSQAGQHEVQPQHF	TGCGCCAGCAGTCAAGCCGGACAGCACGAAGTTCAGCCCCAGCATTTT
TRBD2	NA	TRBV6-5	TRBJ2-5	CASRGSGRAMETQYF	TGTGCCAGCAGGGGTAGCGGGAGGGCCATGGAGACCCAGTACTTC
TRBD1	NA	TRBV28	TRBJ2-2	CAVSGTGSNTGELFF	TGTGCCGTCTCGGGGACAGGTTCTAACACCGGGGAGCTGTTTTTT
TRBD1	NA	TRBV6-5	TRBJ2-7	CASSKDRGPSYEQYF	TGTGCCAGCAGCAAGGACAGGGGGCCGTCCTACGAGCAGTACTTC
NA	once	TRBV19	TRBJ1-5	CASSSGGTVSNQPQHF	TGTGCCAGTAGTTCGGGAGGGACTGTTAGCAATCAGCCCCAGCATTTT
NA	NA	TRBV5-1	TRBJ2-7	CASSLGGARLSYEQYF	TGCGCCAGCAGCTTGGGTGGAGCCCGCCTTTCCTACGAGCAGTACTTC
TRBD2	NA	TRBV6-1	TRBJ2-7	CASRKELAGGYEQYF	TGTGCCAGCAGGAAAGAACTAGCGGGGGGCTACGAGCAGTACTTC
NA	NA	TRBV19	TRBJ2-1	CASSPMGNRVERQFF	TGTGCCAGTAGTCCGATGGGAAACAGGGTAGAAAGGCAGTTCTTC